One and the same sample provided the 8 T cell receptor beta chains below, sequenced in a study of blood T cell repertoires in COVID-19. Clones were read by immunoSEQ multiplex PCR, and TCRdb kept only the in-frame ones, dropping some. The profile shows 190,000 or so clones, more than 70% of them singletons. Material for sequencing was peripheral blood. The receptors come from a man aged 35 to 55 with active or convalescent COVID-19.

The V gene is TRBV15, the J gene TRBJ1-2; D is possibly TRBD1 (5 bases). Germline CDR1 is LNHNV and CDR2 is YYDKDF (reference sequence). This CDR3 region has 16 residues. Trimming left V 3 bases short and J 8 bases short, with 22 bases between. CDR3 in amino acids: CATSREGPSSADGYTF. In DNA form, the CDR3 reads TGTGCCACCAGCAGGGAGGGACCGAGCTCTGCCGACGGCTACACCTTC.

V and J are TRBV27 and TRBJ1-4; D is possibly TRBD1 (6 bases). This CDR3 has 12 residues. Germline CDR1 reads MNHEY; CDR2 reads SMNVEV (reference sequence). Trimming took off 4 bases at V and 7 bases at J, with 7 bases between the two ends. This chain's CDR3 is CASSYRAEKLFF. Written as DNA, the CDR3 is TGTGCCAGCAGTTACAGGGCTGAAAAACTGTTTTTT.

The chain employs TRBV7-2 and TRBJ2-7; 9 bases match TRBD1. Germline CDR1 is SGHTA and CDR2 is FQGNSA. V lost 4 bases to trimming and J lost 7 bases; unmatched junction nucleotides: 14. CDR3 length: 16 residues. CDR3 DNA sequence: TGTGCCAGCAGCTCTTTAACAGGGGGCGCGACTCGGGAGCAGTACTTC. It codes for CASSSLTGGATREQYF. Filled out from reference TRBV7-2 and TRBJ2-7, the complete variable domain reads GAGVSQSPSNKVTEKGKDVELRCDPISGHTALYWYRQSLGQGLEFLIYFQGNSAPDKSGLPSDRFSAERTGGSVSTLTIQRTQQEDSAVYLCASSSLTGGATREQYFGPGTRLTVT.

This clone was found a few times. The CDR3: CASTITGGGYEQYF. CDR3 sequence (DNA): TGCGCCAGCACCATTACGGGGGGCGGATACGAGCAGTACTTC. V is TRBV5-1 and J is TRBJ2-7; D is perhaps TRBD2 (7 bases). V was clipped by 6 bases and J by 4 bases, with 17 bases between them. The CDR3 runs to 14 residues. Looked up from germline, CDR1 is SGHRS and CDR2 is YFSETQ.

This sequence joins TRBV30 and TRBJ2-6; 7 positions match TRBD2. There are 13 residues in the CDR3. Germline CDR1 reads GTSNPN; CDR2 reads SVGIG (reference sequence). V lost 8 bases and J lost 4; bases outside the gene matches: 5. In nucleotides, the CDR3 is TGTGCCAGAGACGGGAGGGGGGCCAACGTCCTGACTTTC. This encodes CARDGRGANVLTF.

The chain recombines TRBV30 with TRBJ2-2; tentatively, D is TRBD2 (6 bases). With 4 bases removed from V and 3 bases from J, the gap between germline ends came to 12 bases. The CDR3 is 14 amino acids. Germline CDR1 and CDR2: GTSNPN and SVGIG (reference sequence). The CDR3 DNA is TGTGCCTGGAAGGGGAGGCGGGACACCGGGGAGCTGTTTTTT. Translated, it gives CAWKGRRDTGELFF.

This sequence joins TRBV7-9 and TRBJ1-2; D may be TRBD1 (5 bases). CDR1 is SEHNR, CDR2 FQNEAQ, per germline (reference sequence). The CDR3 is 14 amino acids. Trimming took 5 bases from V and 0 from J, leaving 10 bases between them. Here the CDR3 DNA reads TGTGCCAGCAGCCCCACAGGCCCTAACTATGGCTACACCTTC. Translation: CASSPTGPNYGYTF. Drawing the rest from reference TRBV7-9 and TRBJ1-2, the complete variable domain is DTGVSQNPRHKITKRGQNVTFRCDPISEHNRLYWYRQTLGQGPEFLTYFQNEAQLEKSRLLSDRFSAERPKGSFSTLEIQRTEQGDSAMYLCASSPTGPNYGYTFGSGTRLTVV.

The chain combines TRBV6-5 with TRBJ1-3; D is unresolved. V was cut by 2 bases and J by 0 bases, with 8 bases left in between. This CDR3 has 15 amino acids. In germline, CDR1 is MNHEY, CDR2 SVGAGI. CDR3 sequence: CASSYRYSSGNTIYF. CDR3 nucleotide sequence: TGTGCCAGCAGTTACCGGTACAGCTCTGGAAACACCATATATTTT.